What follows are 21 T cell receptor beta chains derived from one specimen sequenced in a study of OX40 agonist ivuxolimab in advanced cancers. Generated by immunoSEQ multiplex PCR, the TCRdb table keeps only in-frame clones and is missing some. The top ten hold 5.5% to 8.5% of the sample, which has 48,000 or so clones, approximately 91% seen once. The sequenced sample was CD4+ or CD8+ T cells sorted from blood, obtained in a trial of the OX40 agonist ivuxolimab. These receptors originate from an adult with an advanced solid tumor such as melanoma, head and neck, liver or kidney cancer.

The rearrangement uses TRBV6-1 and TRBJ2-1; TRBD1 agrees at 8 bases. Germline CDR1 is MNHNS and CDR2 is SASEGT. The CDR3 has 15 amino acids. J lost 8 bases, V lost 0 bases, and 6 bases had no gene match. The CDR3 bases are TGTGCCAGCAGTGAAGCGAGACAGGGGTTCGATGAGCAGTTCTTC. It specifies CASSEARQGFDEQFF.

The chain recombines TRBV5-6 with TRBJ2-2; D uncertain. This CDR3 comprises 12 residues. CDR1 is SGHDT and CDR2 is YYEEEE in the germline V gene. The V and J ends lost 0 bases and 3 bases respectively, with 0 bases between them. CDR3 residues: CASSLDTGELFF. CDR3 sequence (DNA): TGTGCCAGCAGCTTGGACACCGGGGAGCTGTTTTTT.

The chain combines TRBV5-4 with TRBJ2-7; the D gene could be TRBD1 or TRBD2 (5 bases each). This CDR3 is 15 amino acids long. Germline CDR1 and CDR2: SGHNT and YYREEE (reference sequence). V lost 4 bases, J lost 0 bases, and 14 bases lay in between. CDR3 DNA: TGTGCCAGCAGCCCGCATCCGGGGCCCTCCTACGAGCAGTACTTC. As protein: CASSPHPGPSYEQYF.

This sequence joins TRBV4-1 and TRBJ1-5, with 7 positions matching TRBD1. CDR1 is MGHRA, CDR2 YSYEKL, per germline. The CDR3 extends over 15 amino acids. Losses at the gene ends were 4 bases for V and 6 bases for J; bases not matched to a gene: 9. The CDR3 DNA sequence: TGCGCCAGCAGCCTATGGACAGGAGGAGGTCAGCCCCAGCATTTT. Translating it yields CASSLWTGGGQPQHF.

The V gene is TRBV11-2, the J gene TRBJ2-7; D gene uncertain. The CDR3 runs to 12 residues. The V and J ends lost 1 base and 5 bases respectively, with 6 bases between them. Germline V gene sequence: CDR1 SGHAT, CDR2 FQNNGV. CDR3 loop: CASSLGSHEQYV. CDR3 in DNA: TGTGCCAGCAGCTTAGGTTCGCACGAGCAGTACGTC.

Only one count was recorded for this clone. This sequence joins TRBV16 and TRBJ1-2, with D perhaps matching TRBD1 (6 bases). The CDR3 covers 16 residues. The germline gives CDR1 KGHSY, CDR2 FQNENV. The V end was cut by 0 bases, the J end by 2 bases, with 13 bases between. The CDR3 protein is CASSQSRNGQNYGYTF. The DNA for the CDR3 is TGTGCCAGCAGCCAATCCCGAAACGGACAGAACTATGGCTACACCTTC.

This rearrangement joins TRBV5-1 to TRBJ1-4; D might be TRBD1 (5 bases). This CDR3 comprises 15 residues. V lost 1 base to trimming and J lost 6 bases, with 13 bases between them. CDR1 and CDR2 from the germline V gene are SGHRS and YFSETQ. The CDR3 coding sequence is TGCGCCAGCAGCTTGACAGGTCCTGGGTATGAAAAACTGTTTTTT. This encodes CASSLTGPGYEKLFF.

The chain has TRBV12-5 and TRBJ2-7; TRBD1 agrees at 10 bases. The CDR3 extends over 13 amino acids. In germline, CDR1 is LGHNT, CDR2 FRNRAP. V was pared by 6 bases and J by 6 bases, with 5 bases of the junction left unmatched. This CDR3 is CASGGTGVLEQYF. As DNA, the CDR3 is TGTGCTAGTGGGGGGACAGGGGTTCTCGAGCAGTACTTC. Combining the CDR3 with reference TRBV12-5 and TRBJ2-7 gives the whole variable domain DARVTQTPRHKVTEMGQEVTMRCQPILGHNTVFWYRQTMMQGLELLAYFRNRAPLDDSGMPKDRFSAEMPDATLATLKIQPSEPRDSAVYFCASGGTGVLEQYFGPGTRLTVT.

This chain connects TRBV2 to TRBJ1-6; D is undetermined. Germline V gene lookup returns CDR1 SNHLY and CDR2 FYNNEI. V was clipped by 2 bases and J by 0 bases, with 11 bases between them. This CDR3 spans 17 amino acids. CDR3 in amino acids: CASSEKAVSSYNSPLHF. DNA of the CDR3: TGTGCCAGCAGTGAAAAGGCGGTGAGCTCCTATAATTCACCCCTCCACTTT.

The chain links TRBV13 to TRBJ2-4; D unresolved. The CDR3 consists of 8 residues. Germline CDR1 is PRHDT and CDR2 is FYEKMQ (reference sequence). V gave up 10 bases and J gave up 8 bases, with 3 bases separating them. This CDR3 is CATHIQYF. CDR3 DNA sequence: TGTGCCACGCACATTCAGTACTTC. Combining the CDR3 with reference TRBV13 and TRBJ2-4 gives the whole variable domain AAGVIQSPRHLIKEKRETATLKCYPIPRHDTVYWYQQGPGQDPQFLISFYEKMQSDKGSIPDRFSAQQFSDYHSELNMSSLELGDSALYFCATHIQYFGAGTRLSVL.

J is TRBJ2-7 and V is TRBV2; D may be TRBD1 (6 bases). Per germline, CDR1 SNHLY and CDR2 FYNNEI. This CDR3 has 15 amino acids. V was shortened by 0 bases and J by 0 bases, with 9 bases between the two germline ends. CDR3 amino acids: CASSEAQDSSYEQYV. CDR3 in DNA: TGTGCCAGCAGTGAAGCGCAGGACAGCTCCTACGAGCAGTACGTC.

The chain recombines TRBV5-1 with TRBJ1-5, with D unresolved. The germline V gene encodes CDR1 SGHRS and CDR2 YFSETQ. The CDR3 is made up of 13 amino acids. V dropped 0 bases and J dropped 7 bases, with 8 bases sitting between them. CDR3 DNA: TGCGCCAGCAGCTTGGGGACGGGACAGCCCCAGCATTTT. It codes for CASSLGTGQPQHF.

This clone appeared a single time. This rearrangement joins TRBV19 to TRBJ1-2; D is undetermined. Germline V gene lookup returns CDR1 LNHDA and CDR2 SQIVND (reference sequence). The CDR3 runs 16 residues. V gave up 1 base and J gave up 7 bases, with 19 bases separating them. The CDR3: CASSIAGPIGVRGYTF. The CDR3, as DNA: TGTGCCAGTAGTATAGCTGGACCCATCGGGGTCCGTGGCTACACCTTC.

This chain connects TRBV10-3 to TRBJ2-7; D may be TRBD1 or TRBD2 (5 bases each). Germline CDR1 ENHRY, CDR2 SYGVKD. This CDR3 has 13 amino acids. With 3 bases removed from V and 6 bases from J, the gap between germline ends came to 12 bases. The CDR3 DNA reads as TGTGCCATCAGTGATGGGACCCGTTCCGAGCAGTACGTC. Translated: CAISDGTRSEQYV.

V is TRBV11-2 and J is TRBJ1-2, with D possibly TRBD1 on 5 matching bases. Germline V CDR1 and CDR2: SGHAT, FQNNGV. V lost 2 bases, J lost 0 bases, and 19 bases lay in between. There are 18 residues in the CDR3. CDR3: CASSLYAGAGDTNYGYTF. CDR3 in DNA: TGTGCCAGCAGCTTATACGCCGGGGCCGGGGATACTAACTATGGCTACACCTTC. Looking up the rest from reference TRBV11-2 and TRBJ1-2 gives the full variable domain: EAGVAQSPRYKIIEKRQSVAFWCNPISGHATLYWYQQILGQGPKLLIQFQNNGVVDDSQLPKDRFSAERLKGVDSTLKIQPAKLEDSAVYLCASSLYAGAGDTNYGYTFGSGTRLTVV.

The genes are TRBV7-3 and TRBJ2-5; D might be TRBD2 (5 bases). The germline V and J ends were trimmed by 5 bases and 0 bases, with 7 bases remaining between them. The CDR3 contains 13 residues. In germline, CDR1 is SGHTA, CDR2 FQGTGA. The CDR3 bases are TGTGCCAGCAGCCCTAGCCACCAAGAGACCCAGTACTTC. It yields the protein CASSPSHQETQYF.

The chain joins TRBV27 to TRBJ1-1; 7 bases match TRBD1. Looked up from germline, CDR1 is MNHEY and CDR2 is SMNVEV (reference sequence). The length of the CDR3 is 14 residues. V trimming: 9 bases; J trimming: 6 bases; junction bases outside the gene matches: 13. The chain's CDR3 is CASWTGGGISEAFF. The CDR3 DNA is TGTGCCAGTTGGACAGGAGGGGGGATCTCTGAAGCTTTCTTT.

This clone was seen once. This CDR3 is also generated by other DNA sequences in the sample. This sequence joins TRBV2 and TRBJ1-6; no definite D call. Germline assignment: CDR1 SNHLY and CDR2 FYNNEI. Trimming shortened V by 6 bases and J by 7 bases, and 7 bases separated the two germline ends. The CDR3 length is 12 residues. The DNA of the CDR3 is TGTGCCAGCAGGGGTTTGAATTCACCCCTCCACTTT. Amino acids: CASRGLNSPLHF.

The V call is TRBV27, the J call TRBJ2-5; D is ambiguous. This CDR3 spans 13 amino acids. V was cut by 5 bases and J by 0 bases, with 7 bases left in between. From germline, CDR1 is MNHEY and CDR2 SMNVEV (reference sequence). The CDR3 sequence is CASSRVYQETQYF. CDR3 DNA: TGTGCCAGCAGTCGGGTGTACCAAGAGACCCAGTACTTC.

The CDR3 here is CASSGRGRLSGNTIYF. CDR3 DNA sequence: TGTGCCAGCAGTGGACGCGGACGCCTCTCTGGAAACACCATATATTTT. V and J are TRBV2 and TRBJ1-3; no definite D call. The CDR3 length is 16 residues. Trimming removed 4 bases from V and 0 bases from J, with 13 bases in between. CDR1 and CDR2 from the germline V gene are SNHLY and FYNNEI.

The chain joins TRBV30 to TRBJ2-1, with D tentatively TRBD1 (6 bases). CDR1 is GTSNPN and CDR2 is SVGIG in the germline V gene (reference sequence). The V and J ends lost 1 base and 6 bases respectively, with 10 bases between them. The CDR3 is 13 amino acids. The CDR3 DNA sequence: TGTGCCTGGAGTGCGGACAGATTCAATGAGCAGTTCTTC. It translates to CAWSADRFNEQFF.